The clone carrying this T cell receptor (beta chain) was detected a few times. No antigen is known for it. The sample contains more than one DNA sequence encoding this CDR3. This sample was taken from a study of long-term antiretroviral therapy in people with HIV. Overall study findings and caveats: Comparison with controls showed narrower CDR3 length ranges in HIV repertoires. Before ART, certain clones expanded, and these dominated the repertoire at all time points. Post-ART samples showed increased diversity that remained below transplant donor control levels.

V lost 0 bases and J 3 bases, leaving 9 bases between the germline ends. Germline V gene lookup returns CDR1 SEHNR and CDR2 FQNEAQ (reference sequence). The CDR3 covers 15 residues. Everyone in the study who had HIV was treated in the United States. This was the immunoSEQ v3.0 assay at survey level. Clones were sequenced by immunoSEQ multiplex PCR, and TCRdb holds only the in-frame ones, with some missing. The sample lists about 25,000 clones; around 86% were seen once. V usage is TRBV7-9 and J usage is TRBJ1-5; D possibly corresponds to TRBD1 (5 bases). Sequenced here: unsorted PBMCs, sampled at the start of antiretroviral therapy, before treatment. This clonotype originated in a woman aged 18-35 years with HIV. The CDR3: CASSLATAVNQPQHF. CDR3 in DNA: TGTGCCAGCAGCTTAGCGACAGCCGTCAATCAGCCCCAGCATTTT.